These T cell receptor beta chains were read from a single sample in a study of T cells in Graves' hyperthyroidism and ophthalmopathy. One entry per CDR3 protein results from TCRdb running MiXCR on the multiplex PCR reads. The repertoire holds some 510,000 distinct CDR3 sequences, with around 20% as singletons. Sequencing was carried out using blood. Receptors were obtained from a man aged 18 to 30 with Graves' hyperthyroidism. The CDR3 runs from the conserved cysteine through the conserved F or W. The order of the fields is D gene, clone size, J gene, V gene, CDR3 protein, CDR3 DNA. D genes are given only for firm matches. Size is omitted from some rows. Given values are once, few, many or a class for expanded clones.

NA,many,TRBJ1-2,TRBV15,CATSQSYRDGYTF,TGTGCCACCAGCCAGTCGTACAGGGACGGCTACACCTTC
NA,many,TRBJ2-2,TRBV5-5,CASSSGGGIHTGELFF,TGTGCCAGCAGCTCGGGCGGAGGAATTCACACCGGGGAGCTGTTTTTT
TRBD1,NA,TRBJ1-5,TRBV5-1,CASSPTPRDRGLIQPQHF,TGCGCCAGCAGCCCGACCCCTCGGGACAGGGGGCTGATTCAGCCCCAGCATTTT
TRBD2,many,TRBJ2-7,TRBV9,CASSVGFGGYYEQYF,TGTGCCAGCAGCGTAGGGTTCGGGGGGTACTACGAGCAGTACTTC
TRBD2,few,TRBJ2-7,TRBV28,CASSTSGISYEQYF,TGTGCCAGCAGCACTAGCGGGATCTCCTACGAGCAGTACTTC
TRBD2,NA,TRBJ2-1,TRBV11-3,CASSLLGLADYNEQFF,TGTGCCAGCAGCTTATTGGGTCTAGCGGACTACAATGAGCAGTTCTTC
NA,many,TRBJ2-5,TRBV25-1,CASSESGRRQETQYF,TGTGCCAGCAGTGAATCGGGACGGAGGCAAGAGACCCAGTACTTC
NA,NA,TRBJ2-7,TRBV7-6,CASSPQGASTYEQYF,TGTGCCAGCAGCCCCCAAGGGGCCTCAACCTACGAGCAGTACTTC
TRBD1,many,TRBJ1-2,TRBV28,CASSPPNRQGNYGYAF,TGTGCCAGCAGTCCGCCTAATCGACAGGGGAACTATGGCTACGCCTTC
NA,many,TRBJ1-1,TRBV11-1,CASSSRAAVNTEAFF,TGTGCCAGCAGCTCCCGAGCCGCAGTCAACACTGAAGCTTTCTTT
NA,NA,TRBJ2-3,TRBV19,CASRPEITDTQYF,TGTGCCAGTAGACCCGAGATCACAGATACGCAGTATTTT
TRBD1,many,TRBJ2-5,TRBV19,CASKPSGTGVVETQYF,TGTGCCAGTAAGCCCTCAGGGACAGGGGTGGTGGAGACCCAGTACTTC
TRBD2,few,TRBJ2-5,TRBV3-1,CASSQGLAGAQETQYF,TGTGCCAGCAGCCAAGGACTAGCGGGGGCCCAAGAGACCCAGTACTTC
NA,many,TRBJ1-2,TRBV6-1,CASSLTGIYGYTF,TGTGCCAGCAGCCTGACAGGCATCTATGGCTACACCTTC
NA,many,TRBJ2-4,TRBV20-1,CSAAPGWVHIQYF,TGCAGTGCTGCCCCCGGATGGGTGCACATTCAGTACTTC